The entry below describes one TCR beta chain. This clonotype was detected ten times or more. Its antigen target is currently unknown. Per-base quality was not reported, and no clone a single base away is much larger than it. These data are taken from a study of T cells in Graves' hyperthyroidism and ophthalmopathy (dated by TCRdb to the late 2010s). In terms of the full investigation: Peripheral blood samples were taken at the time of initial diagnosis, prior to any treatment. TCR V-J signatures able to tell the groups apart were searched for in a discovery cohort of about a hundred patients, of whom roughly 42 had Graves' ophthalmopathy and around 57 had stable Graves' hyperthyroidism. Prospective prediction of ophthalmopathy was tested in an independent validation cohort of 18 to 20 hyperthyroidism patients and 15 to 17 patients who later progressed to ophthalmopathy. For training and testing, the 100 or so patients in the discovery cohort were randomly divided in a 7:3 ratio. The study also compared thyroid tissue and blood T-cell repertoires from about six Graves' hyperthyroidism patients. After sampling, hyperthyroidism patients received methimazole starting at 30 mg daily, and ophthalmopathy patients received high-dose intravenous methylprednisolone. The paper reports TCR Vbeta CDR3 sequencing of some 140 peripheral blood samples: under 45 ophthalmopathy, some 80 hyperthyroidism and approximately 17 progressor patients. Points the paper makes about the study in general: Most expanded thyroid clonotypes (frequency above 0.001) were also found in blood, which suggests that blood repertoires may mirror thyroid immune responses. In cross-validation, a model built on a 13 V-J signature told ophthalmopathy apart from stable hyperthyroidism with approximately 91% sensitivity and around 81% specificity, and in testing the same model reached 80%/75%. No statistical method was used to fix the sample size in advance, and group allocation was not hidden from the investigators. In validation, progression to ophthalmopathy was predicted by the model with 70% to 71% sensitivity and nearly 75% specificity, a median of around 6.5 months before onset.

The TCR beta CDR3 regions were amplified from the RNA transcripts. The TCR CDR3 was subjected to a first round of RT-PCR using the HTBI primer set and the Qiagen OneStep RT-PCR kit. Libraries were constructed in a second round of multiplex PCR, after which size selection and purification were carried out. The libraries were sequenced on an Illumina HiSeq2000 using paired-end 100 bp reads. Concerning the study's data processing: SOAPnuke was used to process the raw data, removing reads that contained adapters or uncalled bases, had a mean Phred below 15, or lacked an exact match to the constant primer or identifier. High-quality paired reads were merged with COPE v1.2.5, and unique nucleotide sequences were defined as clonotypes. MiTCR v1.1 was used to align clonotypes to the IMGT TRBV, TRBD and TRBJ reference segments. Only V-J combinations with frequency above 0.0001, covering roughly 99% of repertoires, were analysed. The TCS score was defined as F50 (clonal expansion) divided by E x V (chaos), with BLOSUM62-based TCRdist calculated between CDR3 peptides within each V-J. Welch's t-statistics and random forest reduced several hundred V-J features to about 13, which were used in a naive Bayes classifier (R e1071). Through fastp at Q25 and MiXCR, TCRdb rebuilt clones from the public reads, retaining in-frame beta chains. Each CDR3 protein gets just one entry, which takes the most common genes and DNA from the rows behind it. The authors' filters were not applied to this entry. In this sample the table shows a few hundred thousand distinct CDR3 sequences, approximately 13% of which occur a single time. 9.2% of the sample goes to the ten largest clones.

The germline V end is reduced by 3 bases and the J end by 5 bases; junction bases left unmatched: 8. Looking up the germline V gene yields CDR1 SGHRS and CDR2 YFSETQ. The CDR3 contains 15 residues, cysteine and phenylalanine counted. Only the CDR3 part of the read is kept: 45 bases, read in frame from the first base. Graves' hyperthyroidism was defined as stable when no progression to ophthalmopathy occurred over 18 months of follow-up. The hyperthyroidism patients were between 18 and 65 years old and newly diagnosed, with a disease duration of less than 2 months. Exclusion was applied to patients with uncontrolled infections, other autoimmune diseases, pregnancy or lactation. Diagnoses relied on clinical symptoms, serum thyroxine and TRAb, thyroid ultrasound and orbital computed tomography. PBMCs were isolated from about 10 ml of fresh peripheral blood by Ficoll-Paque density gradient centrifugation. Total RNA was extracted using Trizol reagent, and RNA quality was assessed on an Agilent 2100 Bioanalyzer.

The chain links TRBV5-1 with TRBJ2-5, and TRBD1 matches 9 of the central bases. The sample taken for sequencing was blood. The clonotype was recovered from a woman between 18 and 29 years old with Graves' hyperthyroidism. This receptor carries the CDR3 CASSSKQGARETQYF. At the DNA level, the sequence is TGCGCCAGCAGCTCAAAACAGGGGGCGCGGGAGACCCAGTACTTC.